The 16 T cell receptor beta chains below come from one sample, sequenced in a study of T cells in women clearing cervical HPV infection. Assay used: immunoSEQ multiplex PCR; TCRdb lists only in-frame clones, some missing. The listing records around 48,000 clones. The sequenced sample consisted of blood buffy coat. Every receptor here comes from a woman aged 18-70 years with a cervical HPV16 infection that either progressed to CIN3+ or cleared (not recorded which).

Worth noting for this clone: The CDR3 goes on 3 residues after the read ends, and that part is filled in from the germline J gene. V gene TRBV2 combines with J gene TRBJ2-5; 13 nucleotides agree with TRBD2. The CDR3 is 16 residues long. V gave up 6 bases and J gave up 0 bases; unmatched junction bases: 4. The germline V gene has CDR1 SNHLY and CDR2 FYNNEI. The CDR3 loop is CASRRTSGGYQETQYF. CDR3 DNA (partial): TGTGCCAGCAGAAGGACTAGCGGGGGTTACCAAGAGACC. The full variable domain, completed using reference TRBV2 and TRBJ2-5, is EPEVTQTPSHQVTQMGQEVILRCVPISNHLYFYWYRQILGQKVEFLVSFYNNEISEKSEIFDDQFSVERPDGSNFTLKIRSTKLEDSAMYFCASRRTSGGYQETQYFGPGTRLLVL.

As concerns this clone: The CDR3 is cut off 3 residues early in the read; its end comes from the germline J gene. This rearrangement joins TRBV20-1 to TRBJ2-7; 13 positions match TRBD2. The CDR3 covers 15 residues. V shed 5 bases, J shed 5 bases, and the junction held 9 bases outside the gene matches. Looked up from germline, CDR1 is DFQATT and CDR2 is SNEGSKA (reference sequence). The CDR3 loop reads CSASYRTSGSHEQYF. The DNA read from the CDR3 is TGCAGTGCTTCCTATCGGACTAGCGGGAGCCACGAG.

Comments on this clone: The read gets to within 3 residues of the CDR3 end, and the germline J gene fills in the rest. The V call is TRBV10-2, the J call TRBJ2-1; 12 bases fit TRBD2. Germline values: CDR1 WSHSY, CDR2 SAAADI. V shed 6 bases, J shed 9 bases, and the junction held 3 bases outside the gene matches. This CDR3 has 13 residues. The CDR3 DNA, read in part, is TGCGCCAGCAGGACTAGCGGGAGAGCTGAG. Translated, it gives CASRTSGRAE. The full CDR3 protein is CASRTSGRAEQFF.

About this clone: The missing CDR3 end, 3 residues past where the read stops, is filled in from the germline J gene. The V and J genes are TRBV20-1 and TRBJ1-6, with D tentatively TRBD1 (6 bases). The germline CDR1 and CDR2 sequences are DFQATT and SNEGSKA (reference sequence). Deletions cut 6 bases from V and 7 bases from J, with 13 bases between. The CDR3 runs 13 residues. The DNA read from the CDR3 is TGCAGTGCCCTAGCTACAGGGAATTCACCC. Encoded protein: CSALATGNSP. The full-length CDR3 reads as CSALATGNSPLHF.

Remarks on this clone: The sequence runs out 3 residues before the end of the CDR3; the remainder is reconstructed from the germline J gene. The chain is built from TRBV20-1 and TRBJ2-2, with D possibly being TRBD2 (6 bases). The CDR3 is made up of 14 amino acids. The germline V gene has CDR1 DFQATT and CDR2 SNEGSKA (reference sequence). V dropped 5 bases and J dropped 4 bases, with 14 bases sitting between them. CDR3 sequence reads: CSAPSGLSTGELFF. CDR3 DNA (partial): TGCAGTGCTCCCTCGGGACTGAGCACCGGGGAG.

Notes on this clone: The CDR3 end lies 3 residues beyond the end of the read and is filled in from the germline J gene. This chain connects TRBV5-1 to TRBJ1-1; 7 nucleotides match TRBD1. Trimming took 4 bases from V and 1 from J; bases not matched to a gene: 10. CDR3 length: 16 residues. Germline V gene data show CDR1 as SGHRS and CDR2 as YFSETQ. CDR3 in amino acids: CASSGQTGRGNTEAFF. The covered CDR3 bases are TGCGCCAGCAGCGGACAGACAGGGCGGGGGAACACTGAA. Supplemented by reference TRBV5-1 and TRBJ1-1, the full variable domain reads KAGVTQTPRYLIKTRGQQVTLSCSPISGHRSVSWYQQTPGQGLQFLFEYFSETQRNKGNFPGRFSGRQFSNSRSEMNVSTLELGDSALYLCASSGQTGRGNTEAFFGQGTRLTVV.

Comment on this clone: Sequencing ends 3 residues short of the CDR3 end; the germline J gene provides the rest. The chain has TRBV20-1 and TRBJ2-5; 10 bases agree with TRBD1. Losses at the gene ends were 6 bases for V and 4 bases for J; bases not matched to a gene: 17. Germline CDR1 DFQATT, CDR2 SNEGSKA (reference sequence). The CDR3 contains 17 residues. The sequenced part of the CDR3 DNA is TGCAGTGCAGACGGGACAGGGGCAGCGGGGGAGGGAGAGACC. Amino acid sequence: CSADGTGAAGEGET. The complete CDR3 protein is CSADGTGAAGEGETQYF.

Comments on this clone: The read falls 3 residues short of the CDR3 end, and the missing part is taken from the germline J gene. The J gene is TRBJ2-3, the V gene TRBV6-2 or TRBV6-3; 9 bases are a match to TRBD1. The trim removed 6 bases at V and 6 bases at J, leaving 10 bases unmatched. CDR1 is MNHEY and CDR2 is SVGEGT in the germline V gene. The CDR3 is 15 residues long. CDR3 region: CASRNMGQGLDTQYF. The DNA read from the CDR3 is TGTGCCAGCAGAAACATGGGACAGGGTCTTGATACG.

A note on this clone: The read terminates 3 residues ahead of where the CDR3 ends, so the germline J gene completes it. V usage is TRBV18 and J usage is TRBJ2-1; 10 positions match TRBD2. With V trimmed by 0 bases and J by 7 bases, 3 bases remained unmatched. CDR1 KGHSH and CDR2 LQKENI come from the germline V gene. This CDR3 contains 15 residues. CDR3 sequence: CASSPPSGRANEQFF. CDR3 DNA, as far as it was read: TGTGCCAGCTCACCACCGAGCGGGAGGGCGAATGAG.

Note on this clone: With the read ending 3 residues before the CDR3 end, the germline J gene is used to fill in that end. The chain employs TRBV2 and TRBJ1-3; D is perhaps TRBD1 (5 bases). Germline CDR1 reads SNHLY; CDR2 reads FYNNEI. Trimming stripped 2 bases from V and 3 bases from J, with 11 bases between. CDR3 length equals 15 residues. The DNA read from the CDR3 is TGTGCCAGCAGTGAAATCCCGACAGTTGGAAACACC. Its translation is CASSEIPTVGNT. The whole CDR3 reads CASSEIPTVGNTIYF.

CDR3 region: CASSPGLAGPLGGANVLTF. CDR3 bases read: TGCGCCAGCAGCCCGGGACTAGCGGGACCCCTGGGAGGGGCCAACGTC. The rearrangement joins TRBV5-1 to TRBJ2-6; 13 bases are a match to TRBD2. The read ends 3 residues early relative to the CDR3; the germline J gene fills the gap. V shed 4 bases, J shed 4 bases, and the junction held 11 bases outside the gene matches. The CDR3 has 19 residues. Germline CDR1 reads SGHRS; CDR2 reads YFSETQ. The complete variable domain, with remaining parts taken from reference TRBV5-1 and TRBJ2-6, reads KAGVTQTPRYLIKTRGQQVTLSCSPISGHRSVSWYQQTPGQGLQFLFEYFSETQRNKGNFPGRFSGRQFSNSRSEMNVSTLELGDSALYLCASSPGLAGPLGGANVLTFGAGSRLTVL.

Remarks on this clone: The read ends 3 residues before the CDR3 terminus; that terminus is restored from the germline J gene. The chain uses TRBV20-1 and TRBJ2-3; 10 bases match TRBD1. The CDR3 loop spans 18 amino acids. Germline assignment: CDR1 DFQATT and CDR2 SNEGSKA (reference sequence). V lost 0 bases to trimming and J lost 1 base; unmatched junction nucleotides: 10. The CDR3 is CSARDPNPGQGGTDTQYF. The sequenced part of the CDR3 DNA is TGCAGTGCTAGAGATCCTAACCCTGGACAGGGGGGCACAGATACG.

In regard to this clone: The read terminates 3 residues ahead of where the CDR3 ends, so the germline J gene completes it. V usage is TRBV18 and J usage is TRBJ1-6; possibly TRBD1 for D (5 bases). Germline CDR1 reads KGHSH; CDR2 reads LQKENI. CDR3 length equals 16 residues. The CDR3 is CASLFSTGPGSGALHF. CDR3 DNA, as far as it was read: TGTGCCAGCCTTTTCTCCACTGGTCCGGGTTCGGGGGCC.

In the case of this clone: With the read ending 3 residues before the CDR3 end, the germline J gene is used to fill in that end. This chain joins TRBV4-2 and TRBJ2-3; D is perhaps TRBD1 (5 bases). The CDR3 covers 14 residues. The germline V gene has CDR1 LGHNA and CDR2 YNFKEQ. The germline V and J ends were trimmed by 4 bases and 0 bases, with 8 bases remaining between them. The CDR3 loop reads CASSPRGSTDTQYF. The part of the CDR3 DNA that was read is TGTGCCAGCAGCCCTAGGGGTAGCACAGATACG.

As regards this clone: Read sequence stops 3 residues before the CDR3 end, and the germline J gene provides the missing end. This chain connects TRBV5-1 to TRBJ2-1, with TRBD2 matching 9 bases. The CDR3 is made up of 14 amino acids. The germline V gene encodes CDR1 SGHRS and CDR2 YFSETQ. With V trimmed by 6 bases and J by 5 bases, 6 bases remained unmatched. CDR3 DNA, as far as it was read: TGCGCCAGCACATTGACTAGCGGAAACAATGAG. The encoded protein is CASTLTSGNNE. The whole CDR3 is CASTLTSGNNEQFF.

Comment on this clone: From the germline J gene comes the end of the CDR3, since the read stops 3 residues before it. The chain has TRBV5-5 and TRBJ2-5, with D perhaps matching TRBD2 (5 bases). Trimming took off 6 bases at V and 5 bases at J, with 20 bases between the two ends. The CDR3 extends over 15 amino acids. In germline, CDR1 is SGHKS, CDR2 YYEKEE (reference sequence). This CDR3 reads CASTARVGSGETQYF. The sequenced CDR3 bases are TGTGCCAGCACCGCTCGGGTGGGATCGGGGGAGACC. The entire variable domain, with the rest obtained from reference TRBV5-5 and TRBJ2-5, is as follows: DAGVTQSPTHLIKTRGQQVTLRCSPISGHKSVSWYQQVLGQGPQFIFQYYEKEERGRGNFPDRFSARQFPNYSSELNVNALLLGDSALYLCASTARVGSGETQYFGPGTRLLVL.